These 30 T cell receptor beta chains were sequenced from one sample in a study of breast tumors, draining lymph nodes, adjacent tissues. TCRdb fed the multiplex PCR reads into MiXCR, producing one record per CDR3 protein. Of about 100,000 distinct CDR3 sequences in the sample, less than 25% were seen once. The lymph nodes were axillary draining lymph nodes from breast cancer patients. The sequenced sample consisted of axillary lymph node tissue. Source of these receptors: a female donor with breast cancer. Some clones in this sample may be carry-over from other donors' samples.

This clonotype showed up many times. The rearrangement uses TRBV6-5 and TRBJ1-4, with unresolved D. Looked up from germline, CDR1 is MNHEY and CDR2 is SVGAGI. The CDR3 has 16 residues. V dropped 7 bases and J dropped 5 bases, with 20 bases sitting between them. CDR3: CASKRRGGTVNEKLFF. In DNA form, the CDR3 reads TGTGCCAGCAAAAGGCGGGGAGGTACCGTCAATGAAAAACTGTTTTTT.

This clonotype was observed at least ten times. The rearrangement joins TRBV5-1 to TRBJ2-3, with 7 bases identical to TRBD1. The V gene end was trimmed by 1 base and the J gene end by 3 bases; junction bases not matched to a gene: 5. The V gene's germline CDR1 is SGHRS and CDR2 YFSETQ. The CDR3 is 15 residues long. The CDR3 region is CASSLWGTVTDTQYF. The CDR3 DNA sequence: TGCGCCAGCAGCTTGTGGGGGACAGTGACAGATACGCAGTATTTT.

This clonotype was found many times. The CDR3, as DNA: TGTGCCAGCAGCCTGACTAGCGGGGGATTCACTAGCACAGATACGCAGTATTTT. It is translated as CASSLTSGGFTSTDTQYF. This chain connects TRBV5-8 to TRBJ2-3; 12 bases fit TRBD2. Per the germline V gene, CDR1 is SGHTS and CDR2 is YDEGEE. V shed 4 bases and J 0 bases; nucleotides not matched to a gene: 9. This CDR3 comprises 18 residues.

This clonotype was recorded many times. The junction differs from germline at one of its ends, possibly a read error. The chain carries TRBV12-3 or TRBV12-4 and TRBJ2-1; D is tentatively TRBD1 or TRBD2 (5 bases each). The CDR3 contains 11 residues. The CDR3 region has the DNA TGTGCCAGCAGCCGCGGGTACAGGACGGTCTTC. Residues: CASSRGYRTVF.

The V and J genes are TRBV18 and TRBJ2-1; D is ambiguous. Between the trimmed V and J ends, which lost 3 bases and 0 bases, there was a span of 6 bases. Looked up from germline, CDR1 is KGHSH and CDR2 is LQKENI. This CDR3 spans 14 amino acids. This CDR3 is CASSPPTSYNEQFF. DNA of the CDR3: TGTGCCAGCTCACCTCCTACCTCCTACAATGAGCAGTTCTTC.

This clonotype was detected ten times or more. The J gene is TRBJ2-7, the V gene TRBV20-1; D possibly corresponds to TRBD2 (5 bases). V was trimmed by 3 bases and J by 5 bases, leaving 14 bases between them. The CDR3 is 13 amino acids. The V gene's germline CDR1 is DFQATT and CDR2 SNEGSKA (reference sequence). CDR3 residues: CSASGLANHEQYF. In DNA form, the CDR3 reads TGCAGTGCTAGTGGTTTAGCGAACCACGAGCAGTACTTC.

This clonotype has a count of ten or more. This chain joins TRBV20-1 and TRBJ2-1; D unclear. With 0 bases removed from V and 6 bases from J, the gap between germline ends came to 6 bases. Per germline, CDR1 DFQATT and CDR2 SNEGSKA (reference sequence). This CDR3 comprises 12 residues. CDR3 sequence: CSARDLFNEQFF. Written as DNA, the CDR3 is TGCAGTGCTAGAGACTTGTTCAATGAGCAGTTCTTC.

In its sample, this clonotype was seen many times. V gene TRBV2 combines with J gene TRBJ2-5; 14 bases line up with TRBD2. The CDR3 is 16 residues long. V was clipped by 7 bases and J by 5 bases; unmatched bases: 9. Germline lookup yields CDR1 SNHLY and CDR2 FYNNEI. The CDR3 nucleotides are TGTGCCAGCAATATCCCGGGACTAGCGGGGGTGGAGACCCAGTACTTC. This sequence encodes CASNIPGLAGVETQYF. Together with reference TRBV2 and TRBJ2-5, the CDR3 gives the full variable domain: EPEVTQTPSHQVTQMGQEVILRCVPISNHLYFYWYRQILGQKVEFLVSFYNNEISEKSEIFDDQFSVERPDGSNFTLKIRSTKLEDSAMYFCASNIPGLAGVETQYFGPGTRLLVL.

This clonotype was seen repeatedly, ten times or more. The V call is TRBV10-3, the J call TRBJ1-4; 8 bases line up with TRBD1. Germline V lookup: CDR1 ENHRY, CDR2 SYGVKD. The CDR3 runs 16 residues. V was pared by 4 bases and J by 7 bases, with 11 bases of the junction left unmatched. For the CDR3, the DNA is TGTGCCATCAGTGGGGGAATCAGGGGGCGCGGTGAAAAACTGTTTTTT. This codes for CAISGGIRGRGEKLFF.

In its sample, this clonotype was seen many times. CDR3 region: CASSLAGGLADTQYF. The CDR3 region has the DNA TGTGCCAGCAGCTTAGCGGGGGGGCTAGCAGATACGCAGTATTTT. V gene TRBV7-9 combines with J gene TRBJ2-3; maybe TRBD2 (7 bases). Trimming pared 0 bases from V and 4 bases from J, leaving 11 bases between. CDR3 length: 15 amino acids. Germline CDR1 and CDR2: SEHNR and FQNEAQ (reference sequence).

Notes on this clonotype: With a much larger clone just one base away, this may be a read error. V usage is TRBV9 and J usage is TRBJ2-1; D perhaps matches TRBD2 (5 bases). CDR1 SGDLS and CDR2 YYNGEE come from the germline V gene. The length of the CDR3 is 16 residues. This CDR3 reads CASSVDGPSSYNERFF. CDR3 coding DNA: TGTGCCAGCAGCGTAGATGGGCCTAGCTCCTACAATGAGCGGTTCTTC. Using reference TRBV9 and TRBJ2-1 for the parts outside the CDR3, the full variable domain is DSGVTQTPKHLITATGQRVTLRCSPRSGDLSVYWYQQSLDQGLQFLIQYYNGEERAKGNILERFSAQQFPDLHSELNLSSLELGDSALYFCASSVDGPSSYNERFFGPGTRLTVL.

V and J are TRBV6-1 and TRBJ1-1, with 7 positions matching TRBD1. CDR3 size: 14 residues. The germline V gene encodes CDR1 MNHNS and CDR2 SASEGT. V gave up 2 bases and J gave up 7 bases; unmatched junction bases: 7. CDR3 bases: TGTGCCAGCAGTGAATCGTACTGGGACAGTGAAGCTTTCTTT. The encoded protein is CASSESYWDSEAFF.

The chain uses TRBV12-3 or TRBV12-4 and TRBJ1-6, with a weak D call TRBD1 (5 bases). V was shortened by 6 bases and J by 10 bases, with 19 bases between the two germline ends. The CDR3 covers 15 residues. The CDR3 loop reads CASSFGAGRRSPLHF. Here the CDR3 DNA reads TGTGCCAGCAGCTTCGGGGCAGGGAGGCGGTCACCCCTCCACTTT.

The chain couples TRBV27 to TRBJ2-3, with D maybe TRBD1 (6 bases). V lost 0 bases, J lost 3 bases, and 7 bases lay in between. The CDR3 consists of 14 residues. The germline V gene has CDR1 MNHEY and CDR2 SMNVEV (reference sequence). DNA of the CDR3: TGTGCCAGCAGTTTATCCAGGGGAACAGATACGCAGTATTTT. Translating gives CASSLSRGTDTQYF.

This clonotype came up once. The chain employs TRBV20-1 and TRBJ1-1; D unresolved. The CDR3 covers 14 residues. Germline V gene lookup returns CDR1 DFQATT and CDR2 SNEGSKA (reference sequence). V lost 4 bases, J lost 5 bases, and 17 bases lay in between. The CDR3 here is CSATPPRWETEAFF. The CDR3 nucleotides read TGCAGTGCTACCCCTCCTAGGTGGGAGACTGAAGCTTTCTTT.

This clonotype was counted ten times or more. The chain combines TRBV7-9 with TRBJ2-7; 7 bases are shared with TRBD2. This CDR3 is built from 14 residues. Per the germline V gene, CDR1 is SEHNR and CDR2 is FQNEAQ (reference sequence). V shed 5 bases, J shed 4 bases, and the junction held 8 bases outside the gene matches. The CDR3 region has the DNA TGTGCCAGCAGCCCCTGGGGAGGGCGGTACGAGCAGTACTTC. Translation gives CASSPWGGRYEQYF.

This clonotype was detected ten times or more. CDR3: CSAYRQGASYEQYF. As DNA, the CDR3 is TGCAGTGCTTACAGACAGGGGGCTTCCTACGAGCAGTACTTC. The chain links TRBV20-1 to TRBJ2-7; 10 positions match TRBD1. Germline V lookup: CDR1 DFQATT, CDR2 SNEGSKA (reference sequence). The CDR3 is 14 amino acids. After removal of 5 bases from V and 1 base from J, the junction contained 5 bases not matched to a gene.

This clonotype was seen ten or more times. The chain links TRBV5-1 to TRBJ2-6; 7 bases fit TRBD1. Trimming took 0 bases from V and 0 from J; bases not matched to a gene: 15. The CDR3 loop spans 21 amino acids. CDR1 is SGHRS, CDR2 YFSETQ, per germline. The CDR3 bases are TGCGCCAGCAGCTTGGTTTTTCGGGACAGCACGTCGTACTCTGGGGCCAACGTCCTGACTTTC. It yields the protein CASSLVFRDSTSYSGANVLTF.

This clonotype has just a few counts. This may come from a read error, since a much larger clone is one base off. The chain is built from TRBV6-1 and TRBJ1-6; D remains ambiguous. Germline V gives CDR1 MNHNS, CDR2 SASEGT. The CDR3 consists of 11 residues. V was cut by 6 bases and J by 6 bases, with 3 bases left in between. CDR3 amino acids: CASRPNSPLHF. In DNA form, the CDR3 reads TGTGCCAGCAGACCTAATTCACCCCTCCACTTT.

This clonotype was picked up many times. The CDR3 DNA reads TGCAGCGCCACCCACGGGACAGGGAGCTACGAGCAGTACTTC. It specifies CSATHGTGSYEQYF. The chain recombines TRBV29-1 with TRBJ2-7, with 9 bases matching TRBD1. The CDR3 covers 14 residues. Germline loops: CDR1 SQVTM, CDR2 ANQGSEA. V shed 7 bases, J shed 3 bases, and the junction held 10 bases outside the gene matches.

This clonotype was seen ten or more times. The chain couples TRBV6-5 to TRBJ2-7; 11 positions agree with TRBD2. CDR3 length: 15 residues. J was trimmed by 2 bases and V by 5 bases; bases with no gene match: 5. CDR1 is MNHEY and CDR2 is SVGAGI in the germline V gene. The CDR3 region is CASSRGTSGAYEQYF. The CDR3 nucleotides read TGTGCCAGCAGTCGCGGGACTAGCGGTGCCTACGAGCAGTACTTC.

The rearrangement links TRBV12-3 or TRBV12-4 to TRBJ1-6, with D tentatively TRBD1 (5 bases). V shed 5 bases and J shed 13 bases, with 15 bases lying between them. CDR3 length: 13 residues. CDR3 DNA sequence: TGTGCCAGCAGTCCTCAGACAGCTTACCCCCTCCACTTT. Translating it yields CASSPQTAYPLHF.

The chain carries TRBV7-8 and TRBJ1-4, with D perhaps TRBD1 (5 bases). Looked up from germline, CDR1 is SGHVS and CDR2 is FQNEAQ. Trimming removed 3 bases from V and 5 bases from J, with 7 bases in between. The CDR3 runs to 13 residues. The CDR3, as DNA: TGTGCCAGCAGCTTGGGACGCAATGAAAAACTGTTTTTT. Amino acids: CASSLGRNEKLFF. Looking up the rest from reference TRBV7-8 and TRBJ1-4 gives the full variable domain: GAGVSQSPRYKVAKRGQDVALRCDPISGHVSLFWYQQALGQGPEFLTYFQNEAQLDKSGLPSDRFFAERPEGSVSTLKIQRTQQEDSAVYLCASSLGRNEKLFFGSGTQLSVL.

A few counts support this clonotype. One base away lies a much larger clone, so this may be a sequencing read error. The gene calls are TRBV2 and TRBJ2-7, with 11 bases aligning to TRBD1. CDR1 is SNHLY, CDR2 FYNNEI, per germline. There are 15 residues in the CDR3. V dropped 4 bases and J dropped 4; count of bases not matched to a gene: 6. The CDR3 nucleotides read TGTGCCAGCAGTGGAAGCGGGACAGGGGGTTACGAGCAGTACTTC. It specifies CASSGSGTGGYEQYF. The entire variable domain, with the rest obtained from reference TRBV2 and TRBJ2-7, is as follows: EPEVTQTPSHQVTQMGQEVILRCVPISNHLYFYWYRQILGQKVEFLVSFYNNEISEKSEIFDDQFSVERPDGSNFTLKIRSTKLEDSAMYFCASSGSGTGGYEQYFGPGTRLTVT.

In the case of this clonotype: Being one base from a much bigger clone, this may be a read error. This chain joins TRBV10-2 and TRBJ2-1; 8 nucleotides match TRBD2. The CDR3 extends over 15 amino acids. From germline, CDR1 is WSHSY and CDR2 SAAADI. Here the CDR3 reads CASRPLSGTYDEQFF. The CDR3, as DNA: TGCGCCAGCAGACCCCTTAGCGGGACCTACGATGAGCAGTTCTTC.

Many counts were recorded for this clonotype. J is TRBJ1-2 and V is TRBV28; D possibly corresponds to TRBD1 (6 bases). Germline loops: CDR1 MDHEN, CDR2 SYDVKM. V lost 3 bases and J 4 bases, leaving 12 bases between the germline ends. CDR3 length: 14 amino acids. The CDR3 is CASSFPGAVYGYTF. The CDR3 bases are TGTGCCAGCAGTTTCCCAGGGGCGGTCTATGGCTACACCTTC.

This clonotype was seen many times. The chain carries TRBV11-1 and TRBJ2-5, with D perhaps TRBD1 or TRBD2 (5 bases each). The CDR3 consists of 14 residues. Trimming stripped 5 bases from V and 0 bases from J, with 10 bases between. Germline V gene sequence: CDR1 SGHAT, CDR2 FQDESV (reference sequence). CDR3 nucleotide sequence: TGTGCCAGCAGCCGGGACGCCGACCAAGAGACCCAGTACTTC. Protein product: CASSRDADQETQYF. Full variable domain (missing parts from reference TRBV11-1 and TRBJ2-5): EAEVAQSPRYKITEKSQAVAFWCDPISGHATLYWYRQILGQGPELLVQFQDESVVDDSQLPKDRFSAERLKGVDSTLKIQPAELGDSAMYLCASSRDADQETQYFGPGTRLLVL.

This clonotype appeared a few times. CDR3 loop: CASSPLQGENEKLFF. CDR3 in DNA: TGTGCCAGCTCACCACTCCAGGGGGAAAATGAAAAACTGTTTTTT. This chain connects TRBV18 to TRBJ1-4, with 7 positions matching TRBD1. CDR3 length: 15 residues. Germline-derived CDR1 and CDR2 are KGHSH and LQKENI. The V segment lost 1 base and the J segment 5 bases; nucleotides outside the gene matches: 4.

In regard to this clonotype: A clone one base away is much larger, so this may be a read error. The rearrangement links TRBV9 to TRBJ2-7; TRBD1 matches at 10 bases. Germline V gene lookup returns CDR1 SGDLS and CDR2 YYNGEE. CDR3 length: 16 residues. The CDR3 nucleotides are TGTGCCAGCAGCGCGGGGGACAGGGGATTAACCTACGTGCAGTACTTC. This codes for CASSAGDRGLTYVQYF.

This clonotype was picked up many times. This chain links TRBV7-9 with TRBJ1-4; 7 bases map to TRBD1. J lost 4 bases, V lost 5 bases, and 4 bases had no gene match. CDR3 length equals 14 residues. The germline V gene encodes CDR1 SEHNR and CDR2 FQNEAQ (reference sequence). The CDR3 reads CASSLGDSNEKLFF. Here the CDR3 DNA reads TGTGCCAGCAGCCTAGGGGACAGTAATGAAAAACTGTTTTTT.